This note documents a single T cell receptor beta chain sequence. The antigen remains undetermined. The germline V gene has CDR1 SGHTA and CDR2 FQGNSA. The germline V and J ends were trimmed by 6 bases and 2 bases, with 10 bases remaining between them. This CDR3 is 13 amino acids long. These data are taken from a study of T cells in Graves' hyperthyroidism and ophthalmopathy. As for the study in general: Prior to any treatment, at the point of initial diagnosis, peripheral blood was collected. Study-level points and caveats: Stable hyperthyroidism and ophthalmopathy were separated using 13 V-J signatures. Before onset, ophthalmopathy was predicted by the model a median approximately 6.7 months earlier.

It was 8.5 to 10 ml of fresh peripheral blood that supplied the PBMCs. The investigators amplified TCR beta CDR3 regions from RNA transcripts. HTBI primers were used for first-round RT-PCR of the TCR CDR3. Each CDR3 protein is one row after TCRdb ran MiXCR on the multiplex PCR reads. Of approximately 430,000 distinct CDR3 sequences listed, roughly 14% were seen once; the top ten hold under 15%. The source of this sequence is a man aged 18-30 years with Graves' ophthalmopathy. Sequences were obtained from blood. The rearrangement links TRBV7-2 to TRBJ1-2; D is unclear. CDR3 in DNA: TGTGCCAGCAGTGACGGGCCCAACTATGGCTACACCTTC. Encoded protein: CASSDGPNYGYTF.